This T cell receptor beta chain was retrieved from a study of CXCR3-negative and CXCR3-positive naive CD8 T cells. Whole-study findings and limits: TRB CDR3s were more hydrophobic in CXCR3-positive than in CXCR3-negative naive cells.

Germline loops: CDR1 SGHRS, CDR2 YFSETQ. CDR3 length equals 14 residues. About this clonotype itself: The antigen remains unidentified.

With UMI labels, 5' RACE was used to prepare the TRB cDNA libraries. TCRdb reprocessed the 5' RACE reads and keeps a single row for each CDR3 protein, giving no DNA. This listing includes about 110,000 distinct CDR3 sequences. The clonotype was recovered from a human donor in good health. Some clones in this sample may be carry-over from other donors' samples. J is TRBJ1-1 and V is TRBV5-1; TCRdb indicates TRBD1, and absent DNA this call remains unverified. The sequenced material came from naive CXCR3+ CD8+ T cells from blood. This sample's subset: CD45RO-CCR7+CD27+CD95- naive CD8+ T cells expressing CXCR3 (TNR3+). This chain's CDR3 is CASSLAGLNNEAFF.